The sequence of this T cell receptor beta chain was determined in a study of cytomegalovirus exposure and HLA in healthy donors. Study-level results: Sequencing likely produced, as an artifact, a cluster of highly shared sequence variants. There were some V segments, including TRBV6-2 and TRBV6-3, excluded as indistinguishable. Earlier findings revealed that most TCR beta V segments proved productive either about 87% or about 30% of the time. Confirmation in vitro established that three CMV-associated chains were specific for CMV antigens.

It was with 60 Vbeta and 13 Jbeta primers that the PCR ran. Generated by immunoSEQ multiplex PCR, the TCRdb table keeps only in-frame clones and is missing some. This table holds over 150,000 clones, about 80% found once. This clone was observed once. Its matching antigen is unknown. This CDR3 comprises 15 residues. Trimming cost V 5 bases and J 9 bases; bases outside gene matches: 10. CDR1 is MNHEY, CDR2 SMNVEV, per germline (reference sequence). The clonotype was recovered from a man aged 18 to 29 in good health and CMV-seropositive. The specimen sequenced was PBMCs. The chain couples TRBV27 to TRBJ1-6, with 7 bases lining up with TRBD1. CDR3 amino acids: CASSQLKGASSPLHF. The DNA of the CDR3 is TGTGCCAGCAGTCAGCTAAAGGGGGCAAGTTCACCCCTCCACTTT.